This entry features one T cell receptor beta chain sequence. CDR1 SEHNR and CDR2 FQNEAQ come from the germline V gene (reference sequence). This CDR3 has 15 residues. Unmatched junction bases numbered 12, after V lost 3 bases and J lost 13 bases. The sample is drawn from a study of T-cell reconstitution after alpha-beta-depleted transplantation in children. Preparing the TCRbeta library involved the use of unique molecular identifiers. TCRdb redid the calling of the PCR reads with MiXCR, one entry per CDR3 protein. The sample contains around 250,000 distinct CDR3 sequences, about 10% of which appear only once.

Here the sequenced sample was PBMCs from the stem cell graft donor, taken from the stem cell graft. V and J are TRBV7-9 and TRBJ1-6; 7 nucleotides align to TRBD1. The origin of this receptor is a human donor who donated a stem cell graft to a child with SCID. For the CDR3, the DNA is TGTGCCAGCAGCTTTACTGGACAGGACAGGTGGCCCCTCCACTTT. It yields the protein CASSFTGQDRWPLHF.